These 30 T cell receptor beta chains originate from one sample sequenced in a study of breast tumors, draining lymph nodes, adjacent tissues (dated by TCRdb to the mid-2010s). Libraries were prepared through multiplex PCR. Sequenced using an Illumina HiSeq 2000. TCRdb itself trimmed the public reads at Q25 with fastp, ran MiXCR and retained productive beta chains. Every CDR3 protein is listed once, alongside the most common genes and DNA of its rows. This sample holds 150,000 to 200,000 distinct CDR3 sequences; 30% to 35% were observed only once. The ten largest account for approximately 4.3% of the sample. Lymph node samples were obtained from the axillary draining lymph nodes of breast cancer patients. The specimen sequenced was axillary lymph node tissue. The receptors were sampled from a female donor with breast cancer. Some clones in this sample may be carry-over from other donors' samples.

There are many counts of this clonotype. V is TRBV20-1 and J is TRBJ2-5, with D possibly TRBD1 on 5 matching bases. V was clipped by 1 base and J by 2 bases, with 14 bases between them. Germline V gives CDR1 DFQATT, CDR2 SNEGSKA (reference sequence). This CDR3 is 15 amino acids long. The CDR3 DNA reads as TGCAGTGCTAGAGGGGGCAGGTGGTCGCAAGAGACCCAGTACTTC. It is translated as CSARGGRWSQETQYF.

This clonotype was recorded many times. The V and J genes are TRBV6-6 and TRBJ1-5, with 7 bases matching TRBD1. This CDR3 region has 18 residues. The V segment lost 2 bases and the J segment 0 bases; nucleotides outside the gene matches: 10. CDR1 and CDR2 from the germline V gene are MNHNY and SVGAGI (reference sequence). CDR3 protein: CASSYGQVNSYSNQPQHF. The CDR3 bases are TGTGCCAGCAGTTACGGACAGGTTAACTCCTATAGCAATCAGCCCCAGCATTTT.

This clonotype was detected a few times. This may be a read error: a much more frequent sequence differs by one nucleotide. The J gene is TRBJ2-1, the V gene TRBV20-1, with D perhaps given as TRBD1 or TRBD2 (5 bases each). Germline loops: CDR1 DFQATT, CDR2 SNEGSKA (reference sequence). The CDR3 is 11 residues long. The CDR3 DNA reads TGCAGTGCTTCCCGGGACCCTGAGCAGTCCTTC. Amino acid sequence: CSASRDPEQSF.

This clonotype was recorded a few times. A read error may be the cause here, since a much bigger clone is one base away. The chain recombines TRBV6-4 with TRBJ1-4; D call uncertain. The CDR3 spans 14 residues. V lost 5 bases to trimming and J lost 7 bases, with 14 bases between them. The germline gives CDR1 MRHNA, CDR2 SNTAGT. This CDR3 reads CASSQRRGVEKLFF. For the CDR3, the DNA is TGTGCCAGCAGTCAAAGACGGGGTGTTGAAAAACTGTTTTTT.

Worth noting for this clonotype: With a much larger clone just one base away, this may be a read error. The V call is TRBV20-1, the J call TRBJ2-7; 7 bases line up with TRBD1. The CDR3 covers 13 residues. Looked up from germline, CDR1 is DFQATT and CDR2 is SNEGSKA (reference sequence). The DNA of the CDR3 is TGCAGTGCTCATACCGACAGGGCCTACGCGCAGTACTTC. This translates into CSAHTDRAYAQYF.

In this sample, this clonotype turned up a few times. A read error may be the cause here, since a much bigger clone is one base away. V is TRBV20-1 and J is TRBJ1-2; D is possibly TRBD1 (5 bases). CDR3 length: 15 amino acids. Germline CDR1 is DFQATT and CDR2 is SNEGSKA (reference sequence). The V end lost 0 bases, the J end lost 4 bases, and 15 bases lay between the germline ends. CDR3 nucleotides: TGCAGTGCTAGAGATTACCTTTCGGGGACCTATGGCTACACCTTC. The encoded protein is CSARDYLSGTYGYTF.

The rearrangement uses TRBV2 and TRBJ1-5, with 10 bases aligning to TRBD1. The J segment lost 3 bases and the V segment lost 6 bases, leaving 8 bases of the junction unmatched. The CDR3 runs to 16 residues. CDR1 and CDR2 (germline): SNHLY, FYNNEI. DNA for the CDR3: TGTGCCAGCAGCTTAGGGACAGGGGTCCTCAATCAGCCCCAGCATTTT. Translated: CASSLGTGVLNQPQHF. Drawing the rest from reference TRBV2 and TRBJ1-5, the complete variable domain is EPEVTQTPSHQVTQMGQEVILRCVPISNHLYFYWYRQILGQKVEFLVSFYNNEISEKSEIFDDQFSVERPDGSNFTLKIRSTKLEDSAMYFCASSLGTGVLNQPQHFGDGTRLSIL.

The sample holds many counts of this clonotype. This chain uses TRBV7-2 with TRBJ1-2; TRBD1 might be the D (6 bases). V lost 6 bases and J 7 bases, leaving 15 bases between the germline ends. The CDR3 length is 13 residues. CDR1 and CDR2 (germline): SGHTA, FQGNSA. CDR3 residues: CASRRTGSGGYTF. CDR3 in DNA: TGTGCCAGCAGGCGCACAGGGAGCGGTGGCTACACCTTC.

At least ten counts were recorded for this clonotype. The chain links TRBV7-2 to TRBJ1-2, with a tentative D call TRBD1 (5 bases). CDR1 is SGHTA, CDR2 FQGNSA, per germline. The CDR3 is 15 residues long. V was clipped by 0 bases and J by 0 bases, with 8 bases between them. The CDR3 loop is CASSLAPGANYGYTF. Written as DNA, the CDR3 is TGTGCCAGCAGCTTAGCCCCGGGGGCTAACTATGGCTACACCTTC.

This clonotype has at least ten counts. The rearrangement joins TRBV18 to TRBJ2-1; D perhaps matches TRBD2 (6 bases). Germline V gene data show CDR1 as KGHSH and CDR2 as LQKENI. The ends were cut back, 3 bases at V and 5 bases at J, with 17 bases in the middle. There are 16 residues in the CDR3. DNA for the CDR3: TGTGCCAGCTCACCGAGGTATGGGCCGGGGGACAATGAGCAGTTCTTC. Residues: CASSPRYGPGDNEQFF.

Only a few counts were recorded for this clonotype. The chain has TRBV10-2 and TRBJ2-5; 8 bases align to TRBD1. Looked up from germline, CDR1 is WSHSY and CDR2 is SAAADI. V shed 6 bases and J 5 bases; nucleotides not matched to a gene: 14. This CDR3 spans 16 amino acids. The CDR3: CASRGNAGGVAETQYF. DNA for the CDR3: TGCGCCAGCAGGGGAAACGCAGGGGGCGTTGCGGAGACCCAGTACTTC.

Turning to this clonotype: A junction end diverges from the germline sequence, so it may reflect a read error. The chain employs TRBV7-9 and TRBJ2-1, with 8 bases lining up with TRBD2. The length of the CDR3 is 14 residues. Germline loops: CDR1 SEHNR, CDR2 FQNEAQ (reference sequence). The CDR3 loop reads CASTRGGPSNQQFF. CDR3 nucleotides: TGTGCCAGCACCCGGGGGGGGCCTAGCAATCAGCAGTTCTTC.

At least ten counts were recorded for this clonotype. V gene TRBV6-5 combines with J gene TRBJ1-2; D is perhaps TRBD1 (5 bases). The CDR3 length is 13 residues. Trimming removed 2 bases from V and 3 bases from J, with 7 bases in between. Germline values: CDR1 MNHEY, CDR2 SVGAGI. CDR3 sequence: CASSYGGDYGYTF. The CDR3 DNA reads TGTGCCAGCAGTTACGGAGGGGACTATGGCTACACCTTC.

V gene TRBV6-1 combines with J gene TRBJ2-5; no reliable D call. Trimming left V 10 bases short and J 2 bases short, with 11 bases between. Germline V lookup: CDR1 MNHNS, CDR2 SASEGT. This CDR3 has 12 residues. The DNA for the CDR3 is TGTGCCACCAGGCTAGGGCAAGAGACCCAGTACTTC. Translated: CATRLGQETQYF.

The table lists this clonotype with many counts. The chain combines TRBV5-1 with TRBJ2-7; no clear D gene. Trimming took off 3 bases at V and 3 bases at J, with 7 bases between the two ends. Per the germline V gene, CDR1 is SGHRS and CDR2 is YFSETQ. The CDR3 has 12 residues. The CDR3 DNA reads as TGCGCCAGCAGCTCAGGCCTCTACGAGCAGTACTTC. This encodes CASSSGLYEQYF.

In regard to this clonotype: This may stem from a read error, because a much larger clone lies one nucleotide away. The chain carries TRBV11-1 and TRBJ2-5, with 9 nucleotides matching TRBD1. V shed 5 bases, J shed 1 base, and the junction held 5 bases outside the gene matches. The CDR3 spans 15 residues. Germline CDR1 SGHAT, CDR2 FQDESV (reference sequence). Written as DNA, the CDR3 is TGTGCCAGCAGCGGCCGGGACAGGGCCCAAGAGACCCAGTACTTC. Protein sequence: CASSGRDRAQETQYF. The full variable domain, in which reference TRBV11-1 and TRBJ2-5 provide the parts outside the CDR3, is EAEVAQSPRYKITEKSQAVAFWCDPISGHATLYWYRQILGQGPELLVQFQDESVVDDSQLPKDRFSAERLKGVDSTLKIQPAELGDSAMYLCASSGRDRAQETQYFGPGTRLLVL.

This clonotype was seen repeatedly, ten times or more. CDR3 bases: TGTGCCAGCAGCTGGACAGGGGGGGCCCAGTACTTC. Translated, it gives CASSWTGGAQYF. The rearrangement uses TRBV5-6 and TRBJ2-5, with 10 bases lining up with TRBD1. The germline V gene has CDR1 SGHDT and CDR2 YYEEEE. The CDR3 totals 12 residues. The V segment lost 3 bases and the J segment 9 bases; nucleotides outside the gene matches: 2.

The table lists this clonotype with many counts. V gene TRBV9 combines with J gene TRBJ2-1, with 12 positions matching TRBD1. V gave up 3 bases and J gave up 7 bases; unmatched junction bases: 8. Per the germline V gene, CDR1 is SGDLS and CDR2 is YYNGEE. This CDR3 is built from 16 residues. The CDR3 DNA sequence: TGTGCCAGCAGCGCGGGGGGACAGGGGGCATGGAATGAGCAGTTCTTC. Its translation: CASSAGGQGAWNEQFF.

The DNA of the CDR3 is TGTGCCAGCAGAGAGAGGGGTGGAGAGACCCAGTACTTC. Its translation is CASRERGGETQYF. The V and J genes are TRBV13 and TRBJ2-5; tentatively, D is TRBD1 or TRBD2 (5 bases each). V lost 6 bases, J lost 4 bases, and 12 bases lay in between. CDR3 size: 13 residues. From germline, CDR1 is PRHDT and CDR2 FYEKMQ (reference sequence). Variable domain in full (rest from reference TRBV13 and TRBJ2-5): AAGVIQSPRHLIKEKRETATLKCYPIPRHDTVYWYQQGPGQDPQFLISFYEKMQSDKGSIPDRFSAQQFSDYHSELNMSSLELGDSALYFCASRERGGETQYFGPGTRLLVL.

This clonotype was counted many times. The chain joins TRBV5-5 to TRBJ2-7; 12 bases align to TRBD2. J gave up 0 bases and V 4 bases, and 2 bases lay outside the gene matches. The germline V gene has CDR1 SGHKS and CDR2 YYEKEE (reference sequence). This CDR3 comprises 15 residues. DNA of the CDR3: TGTGCCAGCAGCCAGACTAGCGGGGGCTCCTACGAGCAGTACTTC. Translating it yields CASSQTSGGSYEQYF.

On this clonotype: A much larger clone lies a single base off, so this may be a read error. The rearrangement uses TRBV7-2 and TRBJ1-2, with 8 bases matching TRBD1. Germline CDR1 and CDR2: SGHTA and FQGNSA. The CDR3 is made up of 15 amino acids. Written as DNA, the CDR3 is TGTGCCAGCAGCTTGACAGGGGAGGCTAACTATGGCTACCCCTTC. This sequence encodes CASSLTGEANYGYPF.

This clonotype has at least ten counts. V and J are TRBV6-1 and TRBJ1-6, with D perhaps matching TRBD1 (6 bases). This CDR3 comprises 15 residues. Trimming took 0 bases from V and 9 from J, leaving 12 bases between them. Germline V gives CDR1 MNHNS, CDR2 SASEGT. The CDR3, as DNA: TGTGCCAGCAGTGAAGCATGGGGGGCCATTTCACCCCTCCACTTT. Protein sequence: CASSEAWGAISPLHF.

This clonotype was counted many times. The chain recombines TRBV5-8 with TRBJ2-1; 7 bases line up with TRBD2. The length of the CDR3 is 15 residues. From germline, CDR1 is SGHTS and CDR2 YDEGEE. V gave up 2 bases and J gave up 6 bases; unmatched junction bases: 8. The CDR3: CASSLVGGDRNEQFF. Written as DNA, the CDR3 is TGTGCCAGCAGCTTAGTGGGGGGGGATCGCAATGAGCAGTTCTTC. The entire variable domain, with the rest obtained from reference TRBV5-8 and TRBJ2-1, is as follows: EAGVTQSPTHLIKTRGQQATLRCSPISGHTSVYWYQQALGLGLQFLLWYDEGEERNRGNFPPRFSGRQFPNYSSELNVNALELEDSALYLCASSLVGGDRNEQFFGPGTRLTVL.

This clonotype was detected ten times or more. The rearrangement links TRBV6-4 to TRBJ2-2; no clear D gene. Looked up from germline, CDR1 is MRHNA and CDR2 is SNTAGT. The CDR3 covers 13 residues. Trimming shortened V by 2 bases and J by 9 bases, and 10 bases separated the two germline ends. The CDR3 here is CASSDGRLRELFF. The CDR3 nucleotides read TGTGCCAGCAGTGACGGCAGGCTGAGGGAGCTGTTTTTT.

In this sample, this clonotype turned up many times. The V and J genes are TRBV12-3 or TRBV12-4 and TRBJ1-5, with D perhaps matching TRBD1 (5 bases). V lost 6 bases and J lost 16, with 19 bases in between. The CDR3 has 12 amino acids. The CDR3 here is CASSLAGTEFHF. The CDR3 DNA reads as TGTGCCAGCAGCCTCGCCGGGACGGAATTTCATTTT.

This clonotype was found many times. This chain connects TRBV7-9 to TRBJ2-7; 10 nucleotides align to TRBD1. V shed 5 bases and J 7 bases; nucleotides not matched to a gene: 14. This CDR3 has 16 residues. From germline, CDR1 is SEHNR and CDR2 FQNEAQ (reference sequence). CDR3 sequence (DNA): TGTGCCAGCAGCGCGGTACCGGGACAGGGGTCGGGGGAGCAGTACTTC. Translated, it gives CASSAVPGQGSGEQYF. Complete variable domain (other parts from reference TRBV7-9 and TRBJ2-7): DTGVSQNPRHKITKRGQNVTFRCDPISEHNRLYWYRQTLGQGPEFLTYFQNEAQLEKSRLLSDRFSAERPKGSFSTLEIQRTEQGDSAMYLCASSAVPGQGSGEQYFGPGTRLTVT.

Concerning this clonotype itself: The CDR3 carries no conserved terminal phenylalanine or tryptophan, so it likely arises from a read error. The rearrangement joins TRBV7-2 to TRBJ1-6, with D tentatively TRBD1 (5 bases). The CDR3 sequence is 17 residues long. CDR1 is SGHTA, CDR2 FQGNSA, per germline. Trimming took off 0 bases at V and 8 bases at J, with 17 bases between the two ends. The CDR3 sequence is CASSLAPAGPRDSPLHL. CDR3 in DNA: TGTGCCAGCAGCTTAGCCCCCGCAGGGCCTAGGGATTCACCCCTCCACCTT.

This clonotype was picked up many times. The V and J genes are TRBV7-3 and TRBJ1-2, with a tentative D call TRBD1 (5 bases). This CDR3 region has 15 residues. V lost 0 bases, J lost 8 bases, and 16 bases lay in between. Germline V gives CDR1 SGHTA, CDR2 FQGTGA. The CDR3 loop reads CASSLTGGAAGGYTF. The CDR3 DNA is TGTGCCAGCAGCTTAACGGGAGGGGCCGCGGGGGGCTACACCTTC.

CDR3: CASSFQGWTGHGYTF. CDR3 sequence (DNA): TGTGCCAGCAGCTTCCAGGGGTGGACAGGGCATGGCTACACCTTC. The V call is TRBV7-9, the J call TRBJ1-2, with 8 bases matching TRBD1. In germline, CDR1 is SEHNR, CDR2 FQNEAQ (reference sequence). Losses at the gene ends were 3 bases for V and 6 bases for J; bases not matched to a gene: 9. The CDR3 is made up of 15 amino acids.

Points on this clonotype: This may stem from a read error, because a much larger clone lies one nucleotide away. This sequence joins TRBV7-9 and TRBJ1-2; 8 positions agree with TRBD1. Germline trimming cut 4 bases from V and 6 bases from J; bases unmatched to any gene: 13. Germline V gives CDR1 SEHNR, CDR2 FQNEAQ (reference sequence). This CDR3 comprises 16 residues. For the CDR3, the DNA is TGTGCCAGCAGCTACACCCTGAAACAGGGGGGGGATGGCTACACCTTC. This translates into CASSYTLKQGGDGYTF.